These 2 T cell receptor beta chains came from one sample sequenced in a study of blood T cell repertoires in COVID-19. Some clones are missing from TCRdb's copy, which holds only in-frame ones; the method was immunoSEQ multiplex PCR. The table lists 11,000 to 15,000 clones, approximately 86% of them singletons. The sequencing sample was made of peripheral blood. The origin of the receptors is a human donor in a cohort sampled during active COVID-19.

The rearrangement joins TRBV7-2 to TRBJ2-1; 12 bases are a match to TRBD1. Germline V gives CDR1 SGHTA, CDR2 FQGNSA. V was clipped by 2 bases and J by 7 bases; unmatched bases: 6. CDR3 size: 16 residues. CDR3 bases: TGTGCCAGCAGCTTAACCGGGACAGGGGGCTGGAATGAGCAGTTCTTC. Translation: CASSLTGTGGWNEQFF.

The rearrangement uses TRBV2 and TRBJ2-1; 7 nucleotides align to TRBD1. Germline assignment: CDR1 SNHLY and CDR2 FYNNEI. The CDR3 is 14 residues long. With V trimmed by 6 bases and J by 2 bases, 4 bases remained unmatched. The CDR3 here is CASRPGQAYNEQFF. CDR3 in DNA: TGTGCCAGCAGACCCGGACAGGCCTACAATGAGCAGTTCTTC. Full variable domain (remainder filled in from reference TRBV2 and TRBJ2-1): EPEVTQTPSHQVTQMGQEVILRCVPISNHLYFYWYRQILGQKVEFLVSFYNNEISEKSEIFDDQFSVERPDGSNFTLKIRSTKLEDSAMYFCASRPGQAYNEQFFGPGTRLTVL.